The clone carrying this T cell receptor beta chain was found many times. Antigen specificity is unknown. The use of genomic DNA as template underpinned the TCR beta VDJ and CDR3 profiling. A single record per CDR3 protein comes from TCRdb applying MiXCR to the reads. The table lists fewer than 200,000 distinct CDR3 sequences, about 60% of them singletons, with 45% in the top ten. Per germline, CDR1 MNHEY and CDR2 SVGAGI. The CDR3 sequence is 13 residues long. Trimming removed 1 base from V and 9 bases from J, with 10 bases in between. This record belongs to a study of CD8+CD57+ T cells in acquired aplastic anemia. Across the study: Sorted CD4+ and CD8+ cells yielded DNA averaging around 3.5 ug. Sequencing produced an average of about 10.8 million reads per healthy donor for CD4+ cells. General study findings and limits: Patients and controls shared just under 30 CD8+ CDR3 sequences, highly expressed in patients.

The chain joins TRBV6-5 to TRBJ2-1, with D perhaps being TRBD1 or TRBD2 (5 bases each). The sample consisted of sorted CD4+, CD8+, or CD8+CD57+ T cells (not recorded which) from PBMCs. The sequence came from a human donor in good health. For the CDR3, the DNA is TGTGCCAGCAGTTACTTTCGGGACGGTGAGCAGTTCTTC. Its protein product is CASSYFRDGEQFF.